The TCR beta chain described here comes from a study of blood T cell repertoires in COVID-19. Data came from immunoSEQ multiplex PCR; TCRdb stores just in-frame clones and leaves some out. Among about 140,000 clones, approximately 80% were seen once, and the ten largest hold roughly 1.6%. Per germline, CDR1 LGHNA and CDR2 YSLEER. The ends lost 1 base at V and 7 bases at J; junction bases unmatched: 11. This CDR3 spans 17 amino acids. Specimen: peripheral blood. This receptor was identified in a human donor in a cohort sampled during active COVID-19. The V and J genes are TRBV4-3 and TRBJ2-1; 9 bases match TRBD2. The CDR3 here is CASSQARGSGGWNEQFF. CDR3 in DNA: TGCGCCAGCAGCCAAGCTCGTGGTAGCGGGGGCTGGAATGAGCAGTTCTTC.